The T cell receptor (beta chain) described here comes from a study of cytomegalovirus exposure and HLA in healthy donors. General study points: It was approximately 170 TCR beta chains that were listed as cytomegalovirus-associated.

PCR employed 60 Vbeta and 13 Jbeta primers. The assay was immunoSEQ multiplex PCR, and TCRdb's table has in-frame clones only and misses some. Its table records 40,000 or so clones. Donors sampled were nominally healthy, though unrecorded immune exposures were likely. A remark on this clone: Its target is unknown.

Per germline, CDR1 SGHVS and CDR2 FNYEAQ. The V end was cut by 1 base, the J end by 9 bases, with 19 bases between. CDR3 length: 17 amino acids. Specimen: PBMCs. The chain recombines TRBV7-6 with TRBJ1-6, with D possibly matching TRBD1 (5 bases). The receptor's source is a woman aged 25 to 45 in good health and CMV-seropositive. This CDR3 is CASSLVPAREDSSPLHF. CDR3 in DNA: TGTGCCAGCAGCTTAGTTCCCGCCAGGGAGGATAGTTCACCCCTCCACTTT.